One sample yielded the 20 T cell receptor beta chains listed below, sequenced in a study of shared clonotypes between healthy human individuals. Profiling relied on immunoSEQ multiplex PCR, and the TCRdb table lists in-frame clones only, not all of them. Of roughly 330,000 clones detected, under 80% appear once; the ten largest clones hold about a tenth. Sequencing used memory CD4+ T cells sorted from blood. Subset here: CD45RA-negative fraction. The receptors were gathered from a man aged 25 to 40 in good health.

This clone was counted only a few times. This rearrangement joins TRBV28 to TRBJ2-5, with 8 positions matching TRBD1. V dropped 8 bases and J dropped 0; count of bases not matched to a gene: 8. This CDR3 has 15 residues. CDR1 is MDHEN, CDR2 SYDVKM, per germline. The CDR3 is CASGDRGQYQETQYF. The CDR3 DNA follows: TGTGCCAGCGGAGACAGGGGTCAGTACCAAGAGACCCAGTACTTC.

This chain uses TRBV28 with TRBJ1-4; 7 positions match TRBD1. Losses at the gene ends were 1 base for V and 6 bases for J; bases not matched to a gene: 5. Germline V gene data show CDR1 as MDHEN and CDR2 as SYDVKM. The CDR3 is 15 residues long. The CDR3 loop reads CASSLLGQGDEKLFF. CDR3 nucleotides: TGTGCCAGCAGTTTATTAGGTCAGGGGGATGAAAAACTGTTTTTT.

CDR3 coding DNA: TGCGCCAGCAGGGAGGCTGAAACCTACAATGAGCAGTTCTTC. Its protein is CASREAETYNEQFF. The J gene is TRBJ2-1, the V gene TRBV5-1, with a tentative D call TRBD2 (5 bases). The CDR3 contains 14 residues. V was shortened by 5 bases and J by 2 bases, with 11 bases between the two germline ends. CDR1 is SGHRS and CDR2 is YFSETQ in the germline V gene.

The V and J genes are TRBV5-1 and TRBJ2-2, with TRBD1 matching over 7 bases. V gave up 4 bases and J gave up 5 bases; unmatched junction bases: 5. This CDR3 region has 14 residues. Germline lookup yields CDR1 SGHRS and CDR2 YFSETQ. CDR3 nucleotides: TGCGCCAGCAGCGCTCAGACAGGGACCGGGGAGCTGTTTTTT. This encodes CASSAQTGTGELFF.

This sequence joins TRBV7-6 and TRBJ2-5; maybe TRBD1 (5 bases). The germline V and J ends were trimmed by 2 bases and 0 bases, with 10 bases remaining between them. The CDR3 spans 15 residues. Germline CDR1 is SGHVS and CDR2 is FNYEAQ. The CDR3 loop is CASSLLVGDQETQYF. CDR3 DNA: TGTGCCAGCAGCTTATTAGTAGGGGACCAAGAGACCCAGTACTTC.

The rearrangement joins TRBV5-6 to TRBJ2-7; D is unresolved. CDR1 and CDR2 (germline): SGHDT, YYEEEE. The CDR3 has 13 amino acids. V dropped 3 bases and J dropped 4 bases, with 11 bases sitting between them. Here the CDR3 reads CASSYLSRYEQYF. CDR3 nucleotide sequence: TGTGCCAGCAGCTATCTTTCTAGGTACGAGCAGTACTTC. Full variable domain (missing parts from reference TRBV5-6 and TRBJ2-7): DAGVTQSPTHLIKTRGQQVTLRCSPKSGHDTVSWYQQALGQGPQFIFQYYEEEERQRGNFPDRFSGHQFPNYSSELNVNALLLGDSALYLCASSYLSRYEQYFGPGTRLTVT.

The chain uses TRBV5-1 and TRBJ2-3; D uncertain. The CDR3 is made up of 14 amino acids. The V gene lost 2 bases and the J gene lost 5 bases, with 12 bases spanning the gap. Germline CDR1 and CDR2: SGHRS and YFSETQ. CDR3 DNA sequence: TGCGCCAGCAGCTTCGGGCCTCTAAGAGATACGCAGTATTTT. Amino acid sequence: CASSFGPLRDTQYF.

This rearrangement joins TRBV5-4 to TRBJ2-7; 12 bases match TRBD2. V was pared by 4 bases and J by 6 bases, with 11 bases of the junction left unmatched. Germline lookup yields CDR1 SGHNT and CDR2 YYREEE (reference sequence). The CDR3 is 16 residues long. Written as DNA, the CDR3 is TGTGCCAGCAGCCCCGGGGGGGCTAGCGGGAGGGGCGAGCAGTACTTC. The encoded protein is CASSPGGASGRGEQYF. The variable domain in full, with the rest retrieved from reference TRBV5-4 and TRBJ2-7, is ETGVTQSPTHLIKTRGQQVTLRCSSQSGHNTVSWYQQALGQGPQFIFQYYREEENGRGNFPPRFSGLQFPNYSSELNVNALELDDSALYLCASSPGGASGRGEQYFGPGTRLTVT.

Only a few counts were recorded for this clone. J is TRBJ2-7 and V is TRBV5-6; the match to TRBD1 covers 8 bases. This CDR3 is built from 14 residues. The germline V gene encodes CDR1 SGHDT and CDR2 YYEEEE. V was pared by 2 bases and J by 2 bases, with 3 bases of the junction left unmatched. This chain's CDR3 is CASSLGQGAYEQYF. The CDR3 coding sequence is TGTGCCAGCAGCTTAGGACAGGGAGCCTACGAGCAGTACTTC.

The rearrangement joins TRBV10-2 to TRBJ2-7; 9 positions match TRBD2. The CDR3 runs 17 residues. Germline CDR1 reads WSHSY; CDR2 reads SAAADI. Trimming took 2 bases from V and 7 from J; bases not matched to a gene: 15. CDR3 sequence reads: CASSEPAPSGKRVEQYF. The CDR3 nucleotides read TGCGCCAGCAGTGAGCCCGCCCCTAGCGGGAAACGGGTAGAGCAGTACTTC.

The V call is TRBV29-1, the J call TRBJ2-6; D not certain. Germline CDR1 is SQVTM and CDR2 is ANQGSEA. V shed 4 bases and J shed 1 base, with 14 bases lying between them. The CDR3 runs 16 residues. CDR3 residues: CSVGAAIGSGANVLTF. CDR3 coding DNA: TGCAGCGTTGGGGCGGCGATAGGGTCTGGGGCCAACGTCCTGACTTTC.

The V gene is TRBV21-1, the J gene TRBJ2-7. TRBV21-1 is noted as a pseudogene. The CDR3 consists of 14 residues. CDR3 loop: CASSKEVQIYEQYF. The DNA for the CDR3 is TGTGCCAGCAGCAAAGAGGTGCAGATCTACGAGCAGTACTTC.

The genes are TRBV19 and TRBJ1-1; TRBD1 might be the D (5 bases). Looked up from germline, CDR1 is LNHDA and CDR2 is SQIVND (reference sequence). V lost 6 bases and J lost 2, with 13 bases in between. The CDR3 spans 14 residues. The CDR3 sequence is CASSQRDGNTEAFF. The CDR3 DNA follows: TGTGCCAGTAGCCAACGGGACGGTAACACTGAAGCTTTCTTT.

The sample holds one count of this clone. This sequence joins TRBV2 and TRBJ2-1; 11 bases agree with TRBD1. With V trimmed by 6 bases and J by 5 bases, 6 bases remained unmatched. The CDR3 is 15 amino acids. CDR1 SNHLY and CDR2 FYNNEI come from the germline V gene. The CDR3 region has the DNA TGTGCCAGCAGACTGGACAGGGGGCACGACAATGAGCAGTTCTTC. It encodes CASRLDRGHDNEQFF.

This rearrangement joins TRBV10-2 to TRBJ2-1, with D possibly matching TRBD1 (6 bases). The V end was cut by 6 bases, the J end by 2 bases, with 17 bases between. The V gene's germline CDR1 is WSHSY and CDR2 SAAADI. The length of the CDR3 is 16 residues. CDR3 sequence reads: CASSEGARGTYNEQFF. The CDR3, as DNA: TGCGCCAGCAGCGAAGGGGCCAGGGGAACCTACAATGAGCAGTTCTTC.

The V call is TRBV5-4, the J call TRBJ2-3; a possible D gene is TRBD2 (5 bases). V lost 0 bases to trimming and J lost 0 bases, with 11 bases between them. CDR3 length: 16 residues. Germline CDR1 is SGHNT and CDR2 is YYREEE (reference sequence). CDR3 bases: TGTGCCAGCAGCTTGGGACTCTCGGGAAGCACAGATACGCAGTATTTT. Translating gives CASSLGLSGSTDTQYF.

This clone was recorded many times. The chain links TRBV18 to TRBJ2-5; D unresolved. This CDR3 contains 13 residues. Germline V gene lookup returns CDR1 KGHSH and CDR2 LQKENI. Trimming pared 6 bases from V and 5 bases from J, leaving 13 bases between. The CDR3 sequence is CASSQAPRETQYF. The DNA for the CDR3 is TGTGCCAGCTCGCAGGCCCCCAGGGAGACCCAGTACTTC.

In its sample, this clone was seen a few times. J is TRBJ1-4 and V is TRBV28, with D tentatively TRBD1 (5 bases). Germline assignment: CDR1 MDHEN and CDR2 SYDVKM. Trimming removed 3 bases at V and 11 bases at J, with 16 bases between. The CDR3 totals 14 residues. Here the CDR3 reads CASSFGQGGMKLFF. CDR3 bases: TGTGCCAGCAGTTTCGGTCAGGGAGGGATGAAACTGTTTTTT.

This clone was recorded at least ten times. The chain links TRBV5-1 to TRBJ2-2; perhaps TRBD1 as D (6 bases). Germline V gene sequence: CDR1 SGHRS, CDR2 YFSETQ. The ends were cut back, 4 bases at V and 3 bases at J, with 13 bases in the middle. The CDR3 is 15 amino acids. For the CDR3, the DNA is TGCGCCAGCAGCCCACGACAGGCGGACACCGGGGAGCTGTTTTTT. This sequence encodes CASSPRQADTGELFF.

The V and J genes are TRBV7-8 and TRBJ2-7; possible D gene TRBD1, 6 bases. Germline loops: CDR1 SGHVS, CDR2 FQNEAQ. This CDR3 spans 14 amino acids. Trimming pared 1 base from V and 0 bases from J, leaving 7 bases between. Here the CDR3 DNA reads TGTGCCAGCAGCTTAGAAGGGGGCTCCTACGAGCAGTACTTC. It translates to CASSLEGGSYEQYF.